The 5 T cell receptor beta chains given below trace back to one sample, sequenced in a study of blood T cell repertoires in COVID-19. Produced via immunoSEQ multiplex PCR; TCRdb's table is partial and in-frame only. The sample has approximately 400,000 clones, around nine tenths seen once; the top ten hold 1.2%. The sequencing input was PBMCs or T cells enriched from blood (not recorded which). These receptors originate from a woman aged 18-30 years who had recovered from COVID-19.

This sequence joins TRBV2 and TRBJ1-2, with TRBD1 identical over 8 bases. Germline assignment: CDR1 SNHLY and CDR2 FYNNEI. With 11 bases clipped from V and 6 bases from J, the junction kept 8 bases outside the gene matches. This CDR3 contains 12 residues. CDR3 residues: CACRGQGHGYTF. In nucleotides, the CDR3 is TGTGCCTGCCGAGGACAGGGTCATGGCTACACCTTC.

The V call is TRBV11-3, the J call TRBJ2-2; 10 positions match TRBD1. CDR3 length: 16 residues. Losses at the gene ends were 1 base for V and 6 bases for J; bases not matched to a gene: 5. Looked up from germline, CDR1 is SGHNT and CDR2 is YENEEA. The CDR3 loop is CASSLGGQGYAGELFF. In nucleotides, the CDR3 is TGTGCCAGCAGCTTAGGGGGACAGGGGTACGCCGGGGAGCTGTTTTTT.

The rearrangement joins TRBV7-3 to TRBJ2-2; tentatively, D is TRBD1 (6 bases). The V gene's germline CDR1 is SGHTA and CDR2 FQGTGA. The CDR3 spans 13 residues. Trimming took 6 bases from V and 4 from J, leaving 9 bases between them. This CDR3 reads CASRQGSTGELFF. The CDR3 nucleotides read TGTGCCAGCAGACAGGGTTCCACCGGGGAGCTGTTTTTT.

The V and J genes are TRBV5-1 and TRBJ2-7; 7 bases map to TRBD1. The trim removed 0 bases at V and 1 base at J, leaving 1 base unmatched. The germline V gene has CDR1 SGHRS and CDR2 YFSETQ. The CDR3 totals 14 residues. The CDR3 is CASSLEGQSYEQYF. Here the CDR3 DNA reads TGCGCCAGCAGCTTGGAGGGACAGTCCTACGAGCAGTACTTC.

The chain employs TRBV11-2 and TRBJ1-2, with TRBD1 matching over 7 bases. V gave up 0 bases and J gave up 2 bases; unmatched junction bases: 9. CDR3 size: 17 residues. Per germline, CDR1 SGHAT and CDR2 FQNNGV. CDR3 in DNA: TGTGCCAGCAGCTTAGAGGGGCGGACAGGTCCCAACTATGGCTACACCTTC. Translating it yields CASSLEGRTGPNYGYTF.